One TCR beta chain is described in this entry. Its specificity is not known. This sample was included in a study of cytomegalovirus exposure and HLA in healthy donors. V shed 2 bases, J shed 3 bases, and the junction held 12 bases outside the gene matches. This CDR3 is 18 amino acids long. Germline V gene sequence: CDR1 SGHTA, CDR2 FQGTGA. The study, taken as a whole, reports: Under in vitro conditions, a few CMV-associated chains were confirmed as specific for CMV antigens. Accurate predictions that matched the HLA-A and HLA-B alleles of most subjects were reportedly made from TCR beta sequences.

In the PCR, 60 Vbeta and 13 Jbeta primers were used. Assay used: immunoSEQ multiplex PCR; TCRdb lists only in-frame clones, some missing. The data contain about 180,000 clones, under 80% of them singletons. This clonotype was sampled from a woman aged 25 to 45 in good health and CMV-seropositive. The chain uses TRBV7-3 and TRBJ2-4; 8 bases fit TRBD2. The sequenced sample was PBMCs. CDR3 loop: CASSLAGLVRGVKNIQYF. CDR3 in DNA: TGTGCCAGCAGCTTAGCGGGACTAGTGAGGGGTGTCAAAAACATTCAGTACTTC.